These T cell receptor beta chains were read from a single sample in a study of cytomegalovirus exposure and HLA in healthy donors. Data came from immunoSEQ multiplex PCR; TCRdb stores just in-frame clones and leaves some out. The sample comprises roughly 140,000 clones, roughly 80% of which are singletons, and 1.5% to 2% rests with the top ten. Material: PBMCs. The source of these receptors is a woman aged 40 to 55 in good health and CMV-seronegative. The CDR3 runs from the conserved cysteine through the conserved F or W. The D gene is left open where the match is weak. A row's size may be missing; if present it is once, few, many or a size class.

clone size	J gene	V gene	D gene	CDR3 protein	CDR3 DNA
NA	TRBJ2-3	TRBV18	NA	CASSTGKGSTQYF	TGTGCCAGCTCTACAGGGAAGGGCTCTACGCAGTATTTT
NA	TRBJ2-7	TRBV2	NA	CASRVPSGEQYF	TGTGCCAGCAGGGTCCCCTCAGGCGAGCAGTACTTC
NA	TRBJ2-1	TRBV19	NA	CATVGRPAPYNEQFF	TGTGCCACCGTGGGGCGCCCAGCCCCCTACAATGAGCAGTTCTTC
NA	TRBJ2-1	TRBV10-3	NA	CAIRAANEQFF	TGTGCCATCAGGGCCGCCAATGAGCAGTTCTTC
NA	TRBJ1-4	TRBV6-6	NA	CASNGQTNEKLFF	TGTGCCAGCAATGGGCAGACCAATGAAAAACTGTTTTTT
NA	TRBJ2-1	TRBV5-1	TRBD1	CASSDSPLLQGGNEQFF	TGCGCCAGCAGCGATTCCCCCTTATTACAGGGGGGTAATGAGCAGTTCTTC
NA	TRBJ1-1	TRBV27	NA	CASSLGGMNTEAFF	TGTGCCAGCAGTTTAGGGGGGATGAACACTGAAGCTTTCTTT
NA	TRBJ2-7	TRBV6-5	NA	CASRPNYSRSYEQYF	TGTGCCAGCAGACCCAACTATTCCCGTTCCTACGAGCAGTACTTC
NA	TRBJ1-3	TRBV5-1	TRBD1	CASSLGEGAAWGNTIYF	TGCGCCAGCAGCTTGGGCGAGGGGGCCGCTTGGGGAAACACCATATATTTT
NA	TRBJ2-2	TRBV5-8	TRBD2	CASSLMTGGPVLPTGELFF	TGTGCCAGCAGCTTGATGACGGGAGGGCCCGTTTTACCCACCGGGGAGCTGTTTTTT
NA	TRBJ2-3	TRBV9	TRBD2	CASSHGLAGGRGTDTQYF	TGTGCCAGCAGCCACGGACTAGCGGGGGGGCGGGGCACAGATACGCAGTATTTT
few	TRBJ1-5	TRBV6-5	NA	CASSYSSGLHQPQHF	TGTGCCAGCAGTTACTCGTCAGGACTTCATCAGCCCCAGCATTTT
NA	TRBJ1-2	TRBV5-4	TRBD1	CASSRESQGAFGYTF	TGTGCCAGCAGCCGGGAATCACAGGGGGCTTTCGGCTACACCTTC
few	TRBJ2-1	TRBV10-1	NA	CASSGAFYNEQFF	TGCGCCAGCAGTGGAGCATTCTACAATGAGCAGTTCTTC
NA	TRBJ1-1	TRBV19	TRBD1	CASSGEGARRDTEAFF	TGTGCCAGTAGTGGAGAGGGGGCGCGGCGGGACACTGAAGCTTTCTTT
NA	TRBJ2-7	TRBV5-1	TRBD2	CASSLGLAGPGEQYF	TGCGCCAGCAGCTTGGGACTAGCGGGCCCCGGCGAGCAGTACTTC
NA	TRBJ1-1	TRBV18	NA	CASSPPHTGNTEAFF	TGTGCCAGCTCACCACCCCACACAGGGAACACTGAAGCTTTCTTT
NA	TRBJ2-5	TRBV6-1	NA	CASSDGQLRGWQETQYF	TGTGCCAGCAGTGACGGACAGTTGCGGGGGTGGCAAGAGACCCAGTACTTC
few	TRBJ1-1	TRBV27	NA	CASSLGRVRGTEAFF	TGTGCCAGCAGTTTAGGGAGGGTCCGGGGAACTGAAGCTTTCTTT
NA	TRBJ2-1	TRBV7-2	TRBD2	CASSTILAGTRDEQFF	TGTGCCAGCAGCACAATCCTAGCGGGGACCCGTGATGAGCAGTTCTTC
NA	TRBJ2-7	TRBV7-2	NA	CASSSWTGPYEQYF	TGTGCCAGCAGCTCGTGGACTGGGCCCTACGAGCAGTACTTC
NA	TRBJ2-7	TRBV5-4	NA	CASAVLERSYEQYF	TGTGCCAGCGCGGTACTGGAACGGAGCTACGAGCAGTACTTC
NA	TRBJ2-1	TRBV4-1	TRBD2	CASSQAGTSGVSEQFF	TGCGCCAGCAGCCAAGCCGGGACTAGCGGGGTTAGTGAGCAGTTCTTC
once	TRBJ2-5	TRBV11-3	NA	CASSWEARETQYF	TGTGCCAGCAGCTGGGAGGCCCGGGAGACCCAGTACTTC
NA	TRBJ2-7	TRBV11-3	TRBD2	CASSLDYAGGYEQYF	TGTGCCAGCAGCTTAGATTATGCGGGGGGCTACGAGCAGTACTTC
NA	TRBJ2-5	TRBV7-9	NA	CASSLMRGPFQETQYF	TGTGCCAGCAGCTTAATGCGGGGGCCTTTTCAAGAGACCCAGTACTTC
few	TRBJ2-5	TRBV5-4	TRBD1	CASSLQGAQETQYF	TGTGCCAGCAGCCTCCAGGGGGCTCAGGAGACCCAGTACTTC
NA	TRBJ2-6	TRBV4-1	TRBD1	CASSPRSRTGGSSGANVLTF	TGCGCCAGCAGCCCCCGTTCGAGGACAGGGGGGTCCTCTGGGGCCAACGTCCTGACTTTC
NA	TRBJ1-2	TRBV18	TRBD1	CASSSGQGSRFNYGYTF	TGTGCCAGCTCGTCCGGACAGGGTTCGCGGTTTAACTATGGCTACACCTTC
NA	TRBJ1-5	TRBV2	NA	CAGGRDINQPQHF	TGTGCCGGAGGCAGGGACATTAATCAGCCCCAGCATTTT
NA	TRBJ2-1	TRBV5-1	NA	CASSPGSQGDEQFF	TGCGCCAGCAGCCCCGGGTCCCAAGGCGATGAGCAGTTCTTC
NA	TRBJ2-3	TRBV19	TRBD2	CASSREVYRTDTQYF	TGTGCCAGCTCACGGGAGGTGTACCGCACAGATACGCAGTATTTT
NA	TRBJ2-2	TRBV19	TRBD2	CASSITSGTVTGELFF	TGTGCCAGTAGTATCACGAGCGGGACGGTCACCGGGGAGCTGTTTTTT
NA	TRBJ1-4	TRBV7-9	NA	CASSLAAGGSNEKLFF	TGTGCCAGCAGCTTAGCTGCCGGGGGAAGTAATGAAAAACTGTTTTTT
NA	TRBJ2-4	TRBV28	TRBD1	CASSWTGGSKNIQYF	TGTGCCAGCAGTTGGACAGGGGGCTCGAAAAACATTCAGTACTTC
NA	TRBJ1-4	TRBV14	NA	CASSQIGWGDEKLFF	TGTGCCAGCAGCCAAATTGGATGGGGGGATGAAAAACTGTTTTTT
NA	TRBJ2-3	TRBV5-4	NA	CASTRWRGGGTDTQYF	TGTGCCAGCACACGGTGGCGGGGTGGTGGCACAGATACGCAGTATTTT
NA	TRBJ1-2	TRBV10-3	NA	CAISESSRGDYGYTF	TGTGCCATCAGTGAGTCCTCCAGGGGCGACTATGGCTACACCTTC
NA	TRBJ2-3	TRBV29-1	TRBD2	CSVHLAGASTDTQYF	TGCAGCGTTCATTTAGCGGGAGCTAGCACAGATACGCAGTATTTT
NA	TRBJ1-2	TRBV5-4	TRBD1	CASSRGTGGYGYTF	TGTGCCAGCAGCCGAGGGACAGGGGGGTATGGCTACACCTTC
NA	TRBJ2-7	TRBV5-4	NA	CASSLGQSIYEQYF	TGTGCCAGCAGCTTGGGACAGTCAATCTACGAGCAGTACTTC
NA	TRBJ1-2	TRBV4-1	TRBD1	CATRDRQKANYGYTF	TGCGCCACCCGGGACAGACAAAAAGCTAACTATGGCTACACCTTC
NA	TRBJ2-2	TRBV5-4	NA	CASSLGVGELFF	TGTGCCAGCAGCTTAGGGGTCGGGGAGCTGTTTTTT
NA	TRBJ2-5	TRBV5-1	TRBD1	CASSRDRDQETQYF	TGCGCCAGCAGCCGGGACAGGGACCAAGAGACCCAGTACTTC
NA	TRBJ1-6	TRBV19	TRBD1	CASSLGQGHSPLHF	TGTGCCAGTAGCCTGGGACAGGGTCATTCACCCCTCCACTTT
NA	TRBJ2-1	TRBV13	TRBD2	CASSLGAGGTYNEQFF	TGTGCCAGCAGCTTAGGTGCGGGAGGAACCTACAATGAGCAGTTCTTC